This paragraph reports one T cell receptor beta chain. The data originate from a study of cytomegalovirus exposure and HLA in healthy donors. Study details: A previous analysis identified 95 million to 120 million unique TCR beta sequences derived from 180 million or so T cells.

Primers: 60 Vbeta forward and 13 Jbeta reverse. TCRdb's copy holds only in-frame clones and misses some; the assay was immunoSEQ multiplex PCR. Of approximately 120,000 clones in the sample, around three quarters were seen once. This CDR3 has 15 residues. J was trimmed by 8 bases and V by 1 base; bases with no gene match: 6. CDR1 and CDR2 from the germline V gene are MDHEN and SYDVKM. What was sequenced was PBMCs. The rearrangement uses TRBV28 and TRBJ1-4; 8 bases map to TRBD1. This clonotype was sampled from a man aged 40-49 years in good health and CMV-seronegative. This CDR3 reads CASSLSGTGNEKLFF. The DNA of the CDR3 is TGTGCCAGCAGTTTATCGGGGACAGGAAACGAAAAACTGTTTTTT.